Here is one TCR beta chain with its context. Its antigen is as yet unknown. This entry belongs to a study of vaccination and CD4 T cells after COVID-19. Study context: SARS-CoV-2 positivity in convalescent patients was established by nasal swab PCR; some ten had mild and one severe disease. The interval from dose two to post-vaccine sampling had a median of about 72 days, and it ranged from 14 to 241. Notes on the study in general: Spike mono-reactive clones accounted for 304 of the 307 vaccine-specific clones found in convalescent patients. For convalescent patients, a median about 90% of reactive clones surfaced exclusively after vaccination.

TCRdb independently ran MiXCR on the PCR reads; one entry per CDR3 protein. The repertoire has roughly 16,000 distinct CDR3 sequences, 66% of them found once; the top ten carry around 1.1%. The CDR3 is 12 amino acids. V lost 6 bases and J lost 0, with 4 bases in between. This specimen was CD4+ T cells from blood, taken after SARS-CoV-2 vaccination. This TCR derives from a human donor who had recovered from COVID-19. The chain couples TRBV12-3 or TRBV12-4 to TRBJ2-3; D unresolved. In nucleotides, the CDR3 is TGTGCCAGCAGAGCTAGCACAGATACGCAGTATTTT. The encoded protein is CASRASTDTQYF.